This T cell receptor beta chain came from a study of identifying expanded T cells in peripheral blood. Healthy donors had no documented immune events, such as infections, while sampled. Using immunoSEQ multiplex PCR, the repertoire was profiled, and TCRdb retains in-frame clones only, with some absent. In the table there are under 130,000 clones, around 89% of which are singletons. V was trimmed by 0 bases and J by 4 bases, leaving 13 bases between them. The germline CDR1 and CDR2 sequences are SGHRS and YFSETQ. CDR3 length equals 16 residues. Sequencing used blood. The chain recombines TRBV5-1 with TRBJ1-4; D is perhaps TRBD1 (5 bases). The sequence was obtained from a person aged 18 to 69 in good health. The CDR3 DNA follows: TGCGCCAGCAGCTTGGGGCGACAGCGAATTAATGAAAAACTGTTTTTT. Amino acid sequence: CASSLGRQRINEKLFF.